This TCR beta chain was documented in a study of T cell clonality in common variable immunodeficiency. Overall study findings and caveats: Fewer deletions and N-nucleotide insertions were reportedly seen in common variable immunodeficiency TCR beta sequences. The cause of increased CVID clonality remains unclear without subpopulation sequencing. Fewer TCRbeta clones were shared among CVID subjects than controls.

Germline V lookup: CDR1 MNHNS, CDR2 SASEGT. V was clipped by 4 bases and J by 6 bases, with 8 bases between them. This CDR3 contains 12 residues. TCRdb's table, derived via immunoSEQ multiplex PCR, lists solely in-frame clones and lacks some. The sample includes tens of thousands of clones, none of them occurring once. This clone was seen a few times. Its antigen remains unknown. The read falls 3 residues short of the CDR3 end, and the missing part is taken from the germline J gene. Sequences were obtained from peripheral blood mononuclear cells. This chain uses TRBV6-1 with TRBJ2-3, with D unresolved. This receptor was taken from a person aged 18-70 years in good health. This chain's CDR3 is CASSAWADTQYF. The CDR3 DNA, read in part, is TGTGCCAGCAGTGCCTGGGCTGATACG.